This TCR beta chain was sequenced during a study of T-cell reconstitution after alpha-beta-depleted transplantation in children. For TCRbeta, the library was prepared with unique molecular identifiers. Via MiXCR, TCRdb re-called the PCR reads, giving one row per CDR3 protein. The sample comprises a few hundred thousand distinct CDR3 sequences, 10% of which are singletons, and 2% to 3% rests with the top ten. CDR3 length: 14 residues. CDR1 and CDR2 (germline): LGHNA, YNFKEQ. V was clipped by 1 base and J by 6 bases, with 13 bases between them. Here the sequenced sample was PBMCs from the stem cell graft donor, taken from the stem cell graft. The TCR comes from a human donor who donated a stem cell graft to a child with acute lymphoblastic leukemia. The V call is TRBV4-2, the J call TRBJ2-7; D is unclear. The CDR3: CASSQAHLVGEQYF. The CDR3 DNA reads TGTGCCAGCAGCCAAGCCCACTTAGTCGGCGAGCAGTACTTC.